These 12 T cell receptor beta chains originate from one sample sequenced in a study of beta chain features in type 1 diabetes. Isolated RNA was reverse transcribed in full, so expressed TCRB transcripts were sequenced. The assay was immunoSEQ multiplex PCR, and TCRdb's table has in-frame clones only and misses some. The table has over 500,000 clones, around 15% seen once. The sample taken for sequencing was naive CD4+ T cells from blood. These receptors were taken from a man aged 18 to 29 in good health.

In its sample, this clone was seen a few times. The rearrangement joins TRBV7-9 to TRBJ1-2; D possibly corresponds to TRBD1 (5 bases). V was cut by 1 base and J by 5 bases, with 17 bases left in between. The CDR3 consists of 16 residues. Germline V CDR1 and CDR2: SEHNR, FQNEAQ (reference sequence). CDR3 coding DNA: TGTGCCAGCAGCTTAGAAAGTGGCAGGGCTTGGTATGGCTACACCTTC. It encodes CASSLESGRAWYGYTF. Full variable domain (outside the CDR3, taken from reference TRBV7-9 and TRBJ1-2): DTGVSQNPRHKITKRGQNVTFRCDPISEHNRLYWYRQTLGQGPEFLTYFQNEAQLEKSRLLSDRFSAERPKGSFSTLEIQRTEQGDSAMYLCASSLESGRAWYGYTFGSGTRLTVV.

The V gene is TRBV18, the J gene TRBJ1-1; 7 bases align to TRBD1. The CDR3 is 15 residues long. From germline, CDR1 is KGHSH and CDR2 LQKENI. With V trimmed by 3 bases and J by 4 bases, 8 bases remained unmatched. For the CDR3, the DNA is TGTGCCAGCTCACCCCAGACAGGGTCGGGCACTGAAGCTTTCTTT. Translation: CASSPQTGSGTEAFF.

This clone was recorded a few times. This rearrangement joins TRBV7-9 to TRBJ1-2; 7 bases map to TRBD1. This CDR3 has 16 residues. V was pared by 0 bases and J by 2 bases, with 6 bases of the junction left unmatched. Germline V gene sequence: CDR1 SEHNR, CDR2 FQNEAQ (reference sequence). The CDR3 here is CASSLAGTAPNYGYTF. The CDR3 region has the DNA TGTGCCAGCAGCTTAGCTGGGACAGCCCCGAACTATGGCTACACCTTC.

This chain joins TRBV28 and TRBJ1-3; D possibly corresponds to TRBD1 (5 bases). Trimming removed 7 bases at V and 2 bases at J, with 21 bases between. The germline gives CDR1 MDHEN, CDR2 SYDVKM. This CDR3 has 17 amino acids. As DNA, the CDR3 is TGTGCCAGCATGGAGAGGGGATTTCGTGGAACTGGAAACACCATATATTTT. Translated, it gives CASMERGFRGTGNTIYF.

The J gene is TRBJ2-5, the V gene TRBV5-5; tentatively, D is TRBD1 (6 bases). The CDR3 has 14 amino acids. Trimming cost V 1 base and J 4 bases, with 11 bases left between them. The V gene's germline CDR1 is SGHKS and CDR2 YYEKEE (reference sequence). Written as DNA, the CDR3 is TGTGCCAGCAGCTTGCACAGGGCGGTAGAGACCCAGTACTTC. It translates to CASSLHRAVETQYF. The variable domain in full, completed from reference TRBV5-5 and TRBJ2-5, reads DAGVTQSPTHLIKTRGQQVTLRCSPISGHKSVSWYQQVLGQGPQFIFQYYEKEERGRGNFPDRFSARQFPNYSSELNVNALLLGDSALYLCASSLHRAVETQYFGPGTRLLVL.

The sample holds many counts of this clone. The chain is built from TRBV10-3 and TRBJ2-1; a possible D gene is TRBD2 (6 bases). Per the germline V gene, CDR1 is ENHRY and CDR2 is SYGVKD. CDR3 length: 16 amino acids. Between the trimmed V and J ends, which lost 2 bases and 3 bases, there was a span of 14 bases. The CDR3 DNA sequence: TGTGCCATCAGTGAGCGGAGCGGGCCCAGCTACAATGAGCAGTTCTTC. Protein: CAISERSGPSYNEQFF.

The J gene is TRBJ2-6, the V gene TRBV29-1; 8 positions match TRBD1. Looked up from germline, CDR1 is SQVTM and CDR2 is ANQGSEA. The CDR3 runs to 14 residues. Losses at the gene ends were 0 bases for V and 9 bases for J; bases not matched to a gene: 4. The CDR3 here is CSVEDGGQVNVLTF. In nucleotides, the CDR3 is TGCAGCGTTGAAGATGGGGGACAGGTCAACGTCCTGACTTTC.

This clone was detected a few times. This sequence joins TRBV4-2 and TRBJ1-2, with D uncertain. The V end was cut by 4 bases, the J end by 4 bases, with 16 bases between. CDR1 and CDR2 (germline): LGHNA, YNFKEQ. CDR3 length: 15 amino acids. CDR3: CASSLELTRPYGYTF. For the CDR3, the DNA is TGTGCCAGCAGCCTAGAACTGACCCGCCCCTATGGCTACACCTTC.

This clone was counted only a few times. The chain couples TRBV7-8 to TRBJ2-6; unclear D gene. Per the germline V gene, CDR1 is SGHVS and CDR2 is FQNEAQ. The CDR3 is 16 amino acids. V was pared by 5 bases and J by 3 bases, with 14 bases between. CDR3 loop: CASSRTWLSGANVLTF. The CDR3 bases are TGTGCCAGCAGCCGGACCTGGTTGAGTGGGGCCAACGTCCTGACTTTC. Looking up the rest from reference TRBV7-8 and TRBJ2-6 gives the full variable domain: GAGVSQSPRYKVAKRGQDVALRCDPISGHVSLFWYQQALGQGPEFLTYFQNEAQLDKSGLPSDRFFAERPEGSVSTLKIQRTQQEDSAVYLCASSRTWLSGANVLTFGAGSRLTVL.

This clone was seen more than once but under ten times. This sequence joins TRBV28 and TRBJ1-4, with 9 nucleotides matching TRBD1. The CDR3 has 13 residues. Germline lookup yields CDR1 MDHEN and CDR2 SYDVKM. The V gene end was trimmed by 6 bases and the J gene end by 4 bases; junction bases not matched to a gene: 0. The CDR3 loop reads CASRTGGNEKLFF. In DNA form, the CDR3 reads TGTGCCAGCAGGACAGGGGGTAATGAAAAACTGTTTTTT.

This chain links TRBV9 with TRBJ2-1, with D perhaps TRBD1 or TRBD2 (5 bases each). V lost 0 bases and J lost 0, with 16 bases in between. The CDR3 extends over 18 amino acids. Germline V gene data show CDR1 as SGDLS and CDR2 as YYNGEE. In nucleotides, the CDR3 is TGTGCCAGCAGCGTAGCTACGGACTGGGGGAGCTCCTACAATGAGCAGTTCTTC. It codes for CASSVATDWGSSYNEQFF.

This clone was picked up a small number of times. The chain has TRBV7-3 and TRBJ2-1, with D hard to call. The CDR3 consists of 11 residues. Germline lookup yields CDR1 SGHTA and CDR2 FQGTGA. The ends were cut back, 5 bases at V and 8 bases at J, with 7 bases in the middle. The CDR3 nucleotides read TGTGCCAGCAGCGACGCTTATGAGCAGTTCTTC. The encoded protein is CASSDAYEQFF.